A single sample is the source of the 7 T cell receptor beta chains below, sequenced in a study of OX40 agonist ivuxolimab in advanced cancers. The table came from immunoSEQ multiplex PCR; TCRdb's copy has only in-frame clones and leaves some out. The sample contains about 40,000 clones, about 82% of which appear only once. Source: CD4+ or CD8+ T cells sorted from blood, taken in a trial of the OX40 agonist ivuxolimab. The receptors here all came from an adult with an advanced solid tumor such as melanoma, head and neck, liver or kidney cancer.

In its sample, this clone was seen once. The V gene is TRBV7-9, the J gene TRBJ2-5, with 8 positions matching TRBD2. The germline CDR1 and CDR2 sequences are SEHNR and FQNEAQ (reference sequence). The J segment lost 2 bases and the V segment lost 4 bases, leaving 12 bases of the junction unmatched. This CDR3 region has 17 residues. The CDR3 region has the DNA TGTGCCAGCAGCTCCCCGCGGGGCGGGGGGACGCAAGAGACCCAGTACTTC. Its translation is CASSSPRGGGTQETQYF.

This clone was found once. This chain uses TRBV7-9 with TRBJ2-3; 12 bases are shared with TRBD1. The CDR3 runs to 14 residues. CDR1 SEHNR and CDR2 FQNEAQ come from the germline V gene (reference sequence). Germline trimming cut 5 bases from V and 6 bases from J; bases unmatched to any gene: 3. The DNA of the CDR3 is TGTGCCAGCAGCCGGGACAGGGGGCACGATACGCAGTATTTT. This gives the protein CASSRDRGHDTQYF. Variable domain in full (rest from reference TRBV7-9 and TRBJ2-3): DTGVSQNPRHKITKRGQNVTFRCDPISEHNRLYWYRQTLGQGPEFLTYFQNEAQLEKSRLLSDRFSAERPKGSFSTLEIQRTEQGDSAMYLCASSRDRGHDTQYFGPGTRLTVL.

The CDR3 spells CASSQAWGTEAFF. Written as DNA, the CDR3 is TGTGCCAGCAGCCAAGCATGGGGCACTGAAGCTTTCTTT. The chain carries TRBV5-5 and TRBJ1-1; D call uncertain. The V end was cut by 4 bases, the J end by 4 bases, with 11 bases between. Looked up from germline, CDR1 is SGHKS and CDR2 is YYEKEE (reference sequence). This CDR3 is built from 13 residues.

The CDR3 bases are TGTGCCAGTCGGGACAGGGGAGTTTCACCCCTCCACTTT. Residues: CASRDRGVSPLHF. This chain connects TRBV19 to TRBJ1-6; 10 bases fit TRBD1. The CDR3 is 13 amino acids. V lost 8 bases to trimming and J lost 9 bases; unmatched junction nucleotides: 4. CDR1 is LNHDA and CDR2 is SQIVND in the germline V gene (reference sequence). Variable domain in full (rest from reference TRBV19 and TRBJ1-6): DGGITQSPKYLFRKEGQNVTLSCEQNLNHDAMYWYRQDPGQGLRLIYYSQIVNDFQKGDIAEGYSVSREKKESFPLTVTSAQKNPTAFYLCASRDRGVSPLHFGNGTRLTVT.

This clone was picked up a small number of times. V usage is TRBV9 and J usage is TRBJ2-5; tentative D call: TRBD2 (5 bases). Germline lookup yields CDR1 SGDLS and CDR2 YYNGEE. This CDR3 contains 14 residues. Trimming took off 5 bases at V and 1 base at J, with 12 bases between the two ends. CDR3 coding DNA: TGTGCCAGCAGTCCGGTTCTAGCCCAAGAGACCCAGTACTTC. This codes for CASSPVLAQETQYF.

CDR3 region: CASSVSGSGETQYF. The CDR3 region has the DNA TGTGCCAGCAGCGTTAGCGGGAGTGGAGAGACCCAGTACTTC. This chain uses TRBV9 with TRBJ2-5; 9 bases agree with TRBD2. This CDR3 comprises 14 residues. Germline CDR1 and CDR2: SGDLS and YYNGEE. V lost 2 bases to trimming and J lost 4 bases; unmatched junction nucleotides: 3.

This chain links TRBV11-1 with TRBJ2-7; D might be TRBD2 (6 bases). V was shortened by 5 bases and J by 4 bases, with 15 bases between the two germline ends. The CDR3 extends over 14 amino acids. The germline V gene has CDR1 SGHAT and CDR2 FQDESV (reference sequence). CDR3 sequence: CASSPGGAGYEQYF. In DNA, the CDR3 is TGTGCCAGCAGCCCCGGAGGGGCGGGATACGAGCAGTACTTC.